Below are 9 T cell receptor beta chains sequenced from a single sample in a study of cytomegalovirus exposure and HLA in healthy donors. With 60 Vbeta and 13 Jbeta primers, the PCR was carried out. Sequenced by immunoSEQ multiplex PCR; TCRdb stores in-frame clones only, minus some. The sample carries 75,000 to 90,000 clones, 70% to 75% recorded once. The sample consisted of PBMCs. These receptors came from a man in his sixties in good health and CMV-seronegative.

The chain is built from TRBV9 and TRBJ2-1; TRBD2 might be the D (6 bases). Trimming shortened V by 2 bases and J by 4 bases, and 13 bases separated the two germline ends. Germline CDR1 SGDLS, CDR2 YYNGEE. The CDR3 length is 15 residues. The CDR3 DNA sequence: TGTGCCAGCAGCGTGGAGGGCACGGCTTACAATGAGCAGTTCTTC. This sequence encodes CASSVEGTAYNEQFF.

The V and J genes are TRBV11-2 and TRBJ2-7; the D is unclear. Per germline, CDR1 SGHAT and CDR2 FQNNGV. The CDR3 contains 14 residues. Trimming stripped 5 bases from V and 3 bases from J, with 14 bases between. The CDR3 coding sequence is TGTGCCAGCAGCCCCTCAGCCTACTACTACGAGCAGTACTTC. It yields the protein CASSPSAYYYEQYF.

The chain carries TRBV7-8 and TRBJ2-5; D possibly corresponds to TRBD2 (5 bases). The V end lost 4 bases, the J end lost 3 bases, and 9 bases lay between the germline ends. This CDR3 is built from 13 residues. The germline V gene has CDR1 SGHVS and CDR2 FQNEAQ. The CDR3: CASSWWEKETQYF. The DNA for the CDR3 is TGTGCCAGCAGCTGGTGGGAGAAAGAGACCCAGTACTTC.

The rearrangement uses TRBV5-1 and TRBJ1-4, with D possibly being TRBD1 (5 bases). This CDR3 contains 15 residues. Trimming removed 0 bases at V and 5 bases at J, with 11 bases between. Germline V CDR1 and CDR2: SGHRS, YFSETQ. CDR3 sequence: CASSLEGTRNEKLFF. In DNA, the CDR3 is TGCGCCAGCAGCTTGGAGGGGACTAGAAATGAAAAACTGTTTTTT.

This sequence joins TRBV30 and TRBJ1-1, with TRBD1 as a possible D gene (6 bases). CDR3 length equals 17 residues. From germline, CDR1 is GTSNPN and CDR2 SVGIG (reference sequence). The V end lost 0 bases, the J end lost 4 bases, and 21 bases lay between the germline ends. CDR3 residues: CAWSVGWGGGGATEAFF. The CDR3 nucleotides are TGTGCCTGGAGTGTAGGTTGGGGGGGAGGGGGGGCCACTGAAGCTTTCTTT.

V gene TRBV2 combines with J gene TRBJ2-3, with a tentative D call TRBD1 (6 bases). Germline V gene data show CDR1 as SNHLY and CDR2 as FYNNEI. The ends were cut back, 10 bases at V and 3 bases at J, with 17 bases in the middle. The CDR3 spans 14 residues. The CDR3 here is CATAGDLRTDTQYF. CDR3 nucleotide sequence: TGTGCCACTGCAGGGGATTTGAGGACAGATACGCAGTATTTT.

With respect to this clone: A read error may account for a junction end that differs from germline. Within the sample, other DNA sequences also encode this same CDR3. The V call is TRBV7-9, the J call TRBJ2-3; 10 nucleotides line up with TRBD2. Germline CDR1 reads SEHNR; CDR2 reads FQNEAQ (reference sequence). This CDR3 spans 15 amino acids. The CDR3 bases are TGTGCCAGCAGCTTAGGTTGGCTAGCGGGGGATATGCAGTATTTT. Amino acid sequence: CASSLGWLAGDMQYF.

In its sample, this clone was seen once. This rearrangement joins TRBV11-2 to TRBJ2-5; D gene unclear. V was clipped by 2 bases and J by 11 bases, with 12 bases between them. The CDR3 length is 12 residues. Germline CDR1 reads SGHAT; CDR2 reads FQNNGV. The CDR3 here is CASSLSIGEQYF. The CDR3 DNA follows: TGTGCCAGCAGCTTATCGATCGGTGAGCAGTACTTC.

The CDR3 DNA reads as TGTGCCAGCACGGGGGGCACGGATAACACTGAAGCTTTCTTT. It codes for CASTGGTDNTEAFF. The chain joins TRBV9 to TRBJ1-1, with D possibly TRBD1 on 6 matching bases. This CDR3 spans 14 amino acids. Germline lookup yields CDR1 SGDLS and CDR2 YYNGEE. The V gene lost 6 bases and the J gene lost 2 bases, with 14 bases spanning the gap.